The sequence of this TCR beta chain was determined in a study of shared clonotypes between healthy human individuals. Naive CD8 cells comprised CD45RO-negative, CCR7-positively selected cells, excluding terminally differentiated effector memory CD45RA+ cells. Only in-frame clones appear in the TCRdb table, and some are missing; sequencing was by immunoSEQ multiplex PCR. Of millions of clones listed, roughly 95% were seen once; the top ten hold 0.85% to 1.2%. Germline V gene sequence: CDR1 SGHVS, CDR2 FQNEAQ. Trimming shortened V by 3 bases and J by 5 bases, and 4 bases separated the two germline ends. The CDR3 is 11 amino acids.

The TCR originated in a young man in good health. Sequencing used naive CD8+ T cells sorted from blood. The rearrangement joins TRBV7-8 to TRBJ2-5; D not certain. The CDR3 DNA follows: TGTGCCAGCAGCTTTGCTGAGACCCAGTACTTC. Its translation: CASSFAETQYF.